This TCR beta chain was captured by sequencing in a study of siplizumab effects on memory and regulatory T cells (dated by TCRdb to between 2018 and 2020). Regarding the research as a whole: The effect of the anti-CD2 antibody siplizumab on alloreactive T-cell subsets was examined in allogeneic mixed lymphocyte reactions constructed from human PBMCs. Overall study outcomes, separate from this receptor: Whether proliferating Tregs from siplizumab cultures were suppressive was not functionally confirmed. Siplizumab significantly reduced the cumulative frequency of alloreactive sequences traceable to unstimulated CD4+ memory T cells. Because sequences below about 10^-5 frequency were poorly captured, only a minor fraction of alloreactive clones could be mapped to unstimulated subsets. Unstimulated naive T cells appeared to be more diverse than memory T cells, and naive cells seemed to make a substantial contribution to the alloresponse. Among mappable alloreactive CD4+ clones, the Treg-derived fraction averaged approximately 69% with siplizumab versus 25% to 30% in control reactions. Roughly 80-96% of proliferating CD4+ or CD8+ clones could not be assigned a naive or memory phenotype.

Sorted unstimulated T cells and proliferating T cells recovered from mixed lymphocyte reactions were subjected to TCRbeta CDR3 sequencing. Fresh whole blood from about eleven HLA-typed healthy donors served as the source for isolating PBMCs. Unstimulated CD4+ non-regulatory T cells were FACS-sorted to map the origin of alloreactive clones. About this clone itself: Its cognate antigen has yet to be identified. Base quality data are lacking; no much larger clone is found one base away.

V is shortened by 2 bases, J by 5 bases, and the region joining them spans 9 bases. Looking up the germline V gene yields CDR1 MNHNS and CDR2 SASEGT. Its CDR3 holds 14 amino acids, cysteine through phenylalanine. The only DNA kept is the CDR3, 42 bases in frame from the first base. The library was produced with the immunoSEQ multiplex PCR assay. Approximately 10^5 TCR templates per sample were assayed on the deep sequencing platform. Genomic DNA extracted from sorted T cells was used for TCRbeta CDR3 sequencing. The published analysis was carried out like this. The R programming language was used for clonal analysis of the TCRbeta CDR3 data. Comparing unstimulated samples against CFSE-low samples taken after the reaction was how alloreactive CD4+ and CD8+ clones were defined. Regulatory or non-regulatory origin was assigned to alloreactive CD4+ clones by matching of sequences to sorted unstimulated Treg and non-Treg repertoires. TCRdb stores this immuneACCESS table with in-frame sequences only. Part of the clones is absent; in the studies checked, under half of the shortfall reflects unresolved V genes, and no reason is known for the rest. Clone size and V and J calls were adopted from that table, with D and trimming inferred from the DNA. Across this sample there are 100,000 or so clones, with over 90% seen only once. 1% to 1.5% of the sample lies in the top ten.

This TCR came from a human donor in good health. The sequenced sample was non-Treg CD4+ T cells sorted from blood. This specimen's cell subset or site label, interpreted: FACS-sorted unstimulated CD4+ non-regulatory T cells. Here the chain combines TRBV6-1 and TRBJ2-2; TRBD1 is a possible D gene, resting on 6 matching bases. The CDR3 is CASSETGNTGELFF. The DNA sequence is as follows: TGTGCCAGCAGTGAAACAGGGAATACCGGGGAGCTGTTTTTT.